The entry below describes one T cell receptor (beta chain). Which antigen it targets is not known. No base quality values were provided; no much bigger clone lies one nucleotide off. This sample is part of a study of T-cell reconstitution after alpha-beta-depleted transplantation in children (dated by TCRdb to 2016 to 2017). For context, the study as a whole: Using TCR repertoire profiling, the study followed T-cell immune reconstitution in a quantitative way in children after TCRalphabeta/CD19-depleted allogeneic hematopoietic cell transplantation.

CDR1 and CDR2, per the germline V gene (reference sequence), are LNHDA and SQIVND. V lost 6 bases and J lost 7 bases, and the count of bases not matched to a germline gene is 15. The CDR3 runs 17 amino acids, cysteine and phenylalanine included. Only the CDR3 portion is preserved as DNA: 51 bases, with reading frame beginning at the first base. Library preparation was by PCR. The reads were generated on an Illumina HiSeq 2500. TCR libraries were prepared with molecular barcoding, using unique molecular identifiers to normalize TCRbeta repertoire quantification. TCRdb trimmed the raw reads at Q25, called clones with MiXCR and kept productive beta chains. Each entry merges the rows of one CDR3 protein and shows their most common DNA and genes. The sample table records 640,000 or so distinct CDR3 sequences; roughly 15% of these occur just once. The top ten constitute about 1.1% of the sample.

This sequence was found in a human donor who donated a stem cell graft to a child with acute myeloid leukemia. This chain is built from TRBV19 and TRBJ2-1, with 10 junctional bases fitting TRBD2. Sequencing was performed on PBMCs from the stem cell graft donor, taken from the stem cell graft. The CDR3 protein is CASRTSGAFRPGNEQFF. The DNA is as follows: TGTGCCAGTAGAACTAGCGGGGCCTTTCGCCCGGGAAATGAGCAGTTCTTC.